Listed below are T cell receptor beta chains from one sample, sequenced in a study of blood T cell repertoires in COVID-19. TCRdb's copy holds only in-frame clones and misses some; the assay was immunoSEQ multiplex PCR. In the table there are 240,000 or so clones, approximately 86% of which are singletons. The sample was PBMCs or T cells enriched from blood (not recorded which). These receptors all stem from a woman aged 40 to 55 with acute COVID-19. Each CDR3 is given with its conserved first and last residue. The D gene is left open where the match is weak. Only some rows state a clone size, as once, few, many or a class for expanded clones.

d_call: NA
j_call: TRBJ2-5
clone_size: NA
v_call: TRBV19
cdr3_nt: TGTGCCAGTAGTATCAGGGCCCAACCTCAAGAGACCCAGTACTTC
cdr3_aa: CASSIRAQPQETQYF

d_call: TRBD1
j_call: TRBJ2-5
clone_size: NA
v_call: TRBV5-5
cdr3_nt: TGTGCCAGCAGCCCTACGGGGACAGGGGATGAGACCCAGTACTTC
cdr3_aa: CASSPTGTGDETQYF

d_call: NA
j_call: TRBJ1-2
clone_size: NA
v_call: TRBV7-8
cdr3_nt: TGTGCCAGCAGCTTAGTGCGGGGGGCCTCTGGCTACACCTTC
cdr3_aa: CASSLVRGASGYTF

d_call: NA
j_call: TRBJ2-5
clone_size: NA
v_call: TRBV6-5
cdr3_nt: TGTGCCAGCACCTCTTCAGAGACCCAGTACTTC
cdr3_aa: CASTSSETQYF

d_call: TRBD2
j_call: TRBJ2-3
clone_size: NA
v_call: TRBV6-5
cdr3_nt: TGTGCCAGCAGCCTCGGGACTAGCGGGGGGGATACGCAGTATTTT
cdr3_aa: CASSLGTSGGDTQYF

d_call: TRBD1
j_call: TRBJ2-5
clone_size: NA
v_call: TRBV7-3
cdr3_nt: TGTGCCAGCAGCCAGACAGGGGGCGAGGAGACCCAGTACTTC
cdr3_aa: CASSQTGGEETQYF

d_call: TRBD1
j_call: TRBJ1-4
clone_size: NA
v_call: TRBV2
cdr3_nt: TGTGCCAACGGACAGGGGGCCCGTACGGGGGAAAAACTGTTTTTT
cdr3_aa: CANGQGARTGEKLFF

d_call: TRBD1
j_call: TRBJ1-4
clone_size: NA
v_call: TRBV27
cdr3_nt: TGTGCCAGCAGTCCGACAGGGTATAATGAAAAACTGTTTTTT
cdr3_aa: CASSPTGYNEKLFF

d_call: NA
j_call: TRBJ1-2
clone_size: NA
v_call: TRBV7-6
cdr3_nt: TGTGCCAGCAGCTTAGCCGGCGGCTATGGCTACACCTTC
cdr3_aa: CASSLAGGYGYTF

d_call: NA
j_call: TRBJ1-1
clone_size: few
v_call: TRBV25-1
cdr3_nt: TGTGCCAGCAGTGATAATTTGGGAGGGCCTGAAGCTTTCTTT
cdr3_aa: CASSDNLGGPEAFF

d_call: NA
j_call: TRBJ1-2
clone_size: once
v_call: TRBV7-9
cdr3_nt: TGTGCCAGCAGCTATACAGGGAACTATGGCTACACCTTC
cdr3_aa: CASSYTGNYGYTF

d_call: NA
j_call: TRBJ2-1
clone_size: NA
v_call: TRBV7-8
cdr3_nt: TGTGCCAGCAGCTTAGCGTGGGCAGGGGCCTACAATGAGCAGTTCTTC
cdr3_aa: CASSLAWAGAYNEQFF

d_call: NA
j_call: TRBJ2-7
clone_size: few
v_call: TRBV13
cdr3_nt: TGTGCCAGCAGTCGCTCCTACGAGCAGTACTTC
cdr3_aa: CASSRSYEQYF

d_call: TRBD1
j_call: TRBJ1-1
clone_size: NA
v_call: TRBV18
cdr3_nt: TGTGCCAGCTCCCAAACAGGGGGCTTGGGCCGGGGCACTGAAGCTTTCTTT
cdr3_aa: CASSQTGGLGRGTEAFF

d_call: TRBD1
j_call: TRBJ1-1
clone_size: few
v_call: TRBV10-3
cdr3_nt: TGTGCCACCGGACAGGGTGTTAACACTGAAGCTTTCTTT
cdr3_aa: CATGQGVNTEAFF

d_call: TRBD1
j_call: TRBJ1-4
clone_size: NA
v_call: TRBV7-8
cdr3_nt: TGTGCCAGCAGCTTAGGTGGGACAGGGAATGAAAAACTGTTTTTT
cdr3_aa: CASSLGGTGNEKLFF

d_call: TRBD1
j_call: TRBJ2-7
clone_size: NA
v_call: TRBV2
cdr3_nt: TGTGCCAGCAACCGACAGGGGAGCTACGAGCAGTACTTC
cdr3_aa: CASNRQGSYEQYF

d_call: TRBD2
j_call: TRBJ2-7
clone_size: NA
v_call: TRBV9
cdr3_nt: TGTGCCAGCAGCGTCTGGGGGCTAGCGGGACACGAGCAGTACTTC
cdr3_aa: CASSVWGLAGHEQYF

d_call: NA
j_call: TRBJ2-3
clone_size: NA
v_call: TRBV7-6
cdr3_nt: TGTGCCAGCAGCCCGGCCGCGCGGGCGAGCACAGATACGCAGTATTTT
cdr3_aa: CASSPAARASTDTQYF

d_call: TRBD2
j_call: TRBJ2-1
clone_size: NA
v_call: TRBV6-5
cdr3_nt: TGTGCCAGCTCCGTGGCGGGAGTGTACAATGAGCAGTTCTTC
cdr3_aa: CASSVAGVYNEQFF

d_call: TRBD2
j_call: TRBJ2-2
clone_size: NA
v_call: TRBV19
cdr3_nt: TGTGAAATGGAGCGGGAGGGCCCCGGGCCCGGGGAGCTGTTTTTT
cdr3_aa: CEMEREGPGPGELFF

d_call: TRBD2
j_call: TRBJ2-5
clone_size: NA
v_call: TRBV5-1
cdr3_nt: TGCGCCAGCAGCTTCCCCAGGGAGCGGGAGGTCGAGAAGACCCAGTACTTC
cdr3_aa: CASSFPREREVEKTQYF

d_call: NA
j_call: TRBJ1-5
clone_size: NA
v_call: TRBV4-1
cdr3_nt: TGCGCCAGCAGCCTATACAGCTCCAATCAGCCCCAGCATTTT
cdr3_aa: CASSLYSSNQPQHF

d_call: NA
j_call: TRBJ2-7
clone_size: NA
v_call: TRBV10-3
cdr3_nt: TGTGCCATCAGTGAGTTGGTGGGAGGCCTGGACGAGCAGTACTTC
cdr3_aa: CAISELVGGLDEQYF

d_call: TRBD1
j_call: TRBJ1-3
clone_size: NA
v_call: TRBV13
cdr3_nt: TGTGCCAGCAGCACCAGACAGGGACGAAACACCATATATTTT
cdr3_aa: CASSTRQGRNTIYF

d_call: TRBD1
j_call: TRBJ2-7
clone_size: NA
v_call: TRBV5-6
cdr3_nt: TGTGCCAGCAGCCCCGGGACAGGGGGCTTCTACGAGCAGTACTTC
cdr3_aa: CASSPGTGGFYEQYF

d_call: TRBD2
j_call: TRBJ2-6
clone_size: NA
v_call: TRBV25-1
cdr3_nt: TGTGCCAGCAGTGAAGCGGGGGGCCTCTCTGGGGCCAACGTCCTGACTTTC
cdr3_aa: CASSEAGGLSGANVLTF

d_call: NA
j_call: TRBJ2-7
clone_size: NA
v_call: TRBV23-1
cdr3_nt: TGCGCCAGCAGTCAAGCCAGGTTAGCGTACGAGCAGTACTTC
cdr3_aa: CASSQARLAYEQYF

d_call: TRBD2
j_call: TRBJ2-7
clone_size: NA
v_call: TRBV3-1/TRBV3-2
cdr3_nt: TGTGCCAGCAGCCAAGCACTAGCGGGAGTCTACGAGCAGTACTTC
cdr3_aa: CASSQALAGVYEQYF

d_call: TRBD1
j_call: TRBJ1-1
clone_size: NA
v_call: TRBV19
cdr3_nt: TGTGCCAGTAGTATTGTTGGGACAGAAGAAGCTTTCTTT
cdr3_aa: CASSIVGTEEAFF

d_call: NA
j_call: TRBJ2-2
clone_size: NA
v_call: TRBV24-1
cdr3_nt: TGTGCCTCCACAGGGATCACCGGGGAGCTGTTTTTT
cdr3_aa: CASTGITGELFF

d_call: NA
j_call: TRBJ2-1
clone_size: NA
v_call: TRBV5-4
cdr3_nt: TGTGCCAGCAGCTTGCTCAATGAGCAGTTCTTC
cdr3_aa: CASSLLNEQFF

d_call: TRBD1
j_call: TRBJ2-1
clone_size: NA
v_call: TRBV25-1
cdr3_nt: TGTGCCAGCAGTGACCCCAGCGACAGGGGCAATGAGCAGTTCTTC
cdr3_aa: CASSDPSDRGNEQFF

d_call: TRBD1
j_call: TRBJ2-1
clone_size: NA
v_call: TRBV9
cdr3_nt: TGTGCCAGCAGCGACCGGACAGGGATATACAATGAGCAGTTCTTC
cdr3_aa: CASSDRTGIYNEQFF

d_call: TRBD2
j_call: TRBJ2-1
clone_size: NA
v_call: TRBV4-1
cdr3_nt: TGCGCCAGCAGCCAAGGGGGACTAGGGGGATACAATGAGCAGTTCTTC
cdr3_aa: CASSQGGLGGYNEQFF

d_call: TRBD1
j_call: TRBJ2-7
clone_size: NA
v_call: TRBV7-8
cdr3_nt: TGTGCCAGCAGCTTAGGGACAGGGGGATCCGTCTACGAGCAGTACTTC
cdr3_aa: CASSLGTGGSVYEQYF

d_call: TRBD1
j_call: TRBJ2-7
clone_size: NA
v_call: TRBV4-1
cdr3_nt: TGCGCCAGCAGCCAGGGACAGGACTACGAGCAGTACTTC
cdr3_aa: CASSQGQDYEQYF

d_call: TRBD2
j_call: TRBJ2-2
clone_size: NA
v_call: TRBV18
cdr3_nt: TGTGCCAGCTCACCGAGACTAGCGGGCACCGGGGAGCTGTTTTTT
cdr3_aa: CASSPRLAGTGELFF

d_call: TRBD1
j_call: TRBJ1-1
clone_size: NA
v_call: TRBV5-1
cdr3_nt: TGCGCCAGCAGCATGAACAGGGGGGCGACGGTGAACACTGAAGCTTTCTTT
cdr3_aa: CASSMNRGATVNTEAFF

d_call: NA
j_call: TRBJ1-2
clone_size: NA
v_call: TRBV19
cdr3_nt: TGTGCCAGTATTAACCACGGGGCTAACTATGGCTACACCTTC
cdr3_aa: CASINHGANYGYTF

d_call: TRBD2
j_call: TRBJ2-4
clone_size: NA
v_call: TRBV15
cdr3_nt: TGTGCCACCAGCAGAGATGGGGCTAGCGGCTTCAAAAACATTCAGTACTTC
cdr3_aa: CATSRDGASGFKNIQYF

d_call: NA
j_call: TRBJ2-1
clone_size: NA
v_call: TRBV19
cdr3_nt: TGTGCCAGTACCTCCGGGAGTGCTGGCAATGAGCAGTTCTTC
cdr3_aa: CASTSGSAGNEQFF

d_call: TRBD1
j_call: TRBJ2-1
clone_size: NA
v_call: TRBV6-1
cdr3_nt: TGTGCCAGCAGAGCTACAGGGGGCGGCTACAATGAGCAGTTCTTC
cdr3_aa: CASRATGGGYNEQFF

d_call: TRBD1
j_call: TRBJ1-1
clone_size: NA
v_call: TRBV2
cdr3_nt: TGTGCCAGCAGCTTCAGGGGGCGGGATGGGAACACTGAAGCTTTCTTT
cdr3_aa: CASSFRGRDGNTEAFF

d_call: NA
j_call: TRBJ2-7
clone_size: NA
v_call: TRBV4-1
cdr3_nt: TGCGCCAGCAGCCAAGACAACTACTACGAGCAGTACTTC
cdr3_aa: CASSQDNYYEQYF

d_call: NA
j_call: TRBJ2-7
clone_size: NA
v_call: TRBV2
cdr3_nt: TGTGCCAGCAGTGCGGGGGAGCAGTACTTC
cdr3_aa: CASSAGEQYF

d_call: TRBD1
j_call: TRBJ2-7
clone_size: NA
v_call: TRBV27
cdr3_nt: TGTGCCAGCAGTTTTGTCGGGACAGGGTCCTACGAGCAGTACTTC
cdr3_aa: CASSFVGTGSYEQYF

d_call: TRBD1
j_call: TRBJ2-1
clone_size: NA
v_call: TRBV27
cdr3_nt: TGTGCCAGCACCAACACCCCCCCCGACAGGGGAAATGAGCAGTTCTTC
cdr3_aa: CASTNTPPDRGNEQFF

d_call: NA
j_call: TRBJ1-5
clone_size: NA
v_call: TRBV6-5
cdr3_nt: TGTGCCAGCGGGTTGTCGGGGGATGGTCAGCCCCAGCATTTT
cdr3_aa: CASGLSGDGQPQHF

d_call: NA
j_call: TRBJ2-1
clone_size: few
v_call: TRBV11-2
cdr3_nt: TGTGCCAGCAGGACCGGCGGGAATGAGCAGTTCTTC
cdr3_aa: CASRTGGNEQFF

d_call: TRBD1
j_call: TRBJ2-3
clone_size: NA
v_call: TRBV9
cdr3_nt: TGTGCCAGCAGCGCGGGACGACAGGGGGCAACAGATACGCAGTATTTT
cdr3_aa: CASSAGRQGATDTQYF

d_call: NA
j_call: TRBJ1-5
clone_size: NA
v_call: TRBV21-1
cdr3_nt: TGTGCCAGCAGACACCGGGACAGGGAGCCCCAGCATTTT
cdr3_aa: CASRHRDREPQHF

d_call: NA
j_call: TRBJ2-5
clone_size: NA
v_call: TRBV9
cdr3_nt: TGTGCCAGCAGCCTTAGGATGGGAGAGGGTGTCCAGTACTTC
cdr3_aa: CASSLRMGEGVQYF

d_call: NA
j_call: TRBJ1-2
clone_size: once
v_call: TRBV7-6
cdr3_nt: TGTGCCAGCAGCTTACCGGGGGGCGGCTACACCTTC
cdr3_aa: CASSLPGGGYTF

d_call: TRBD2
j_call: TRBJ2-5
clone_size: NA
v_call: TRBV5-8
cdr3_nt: TGTGCCAGCAGGTCTAGCGGGAGAGACGAGACCCAGTACTTC
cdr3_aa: CASRSSGRDETQYF

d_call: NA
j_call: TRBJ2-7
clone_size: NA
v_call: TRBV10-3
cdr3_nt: TGTGCCATCAGTGCCAGGGACTACGAGCAGTACTTC
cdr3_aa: CAISARDYEQYF

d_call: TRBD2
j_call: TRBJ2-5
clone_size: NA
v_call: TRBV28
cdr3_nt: TGTGCCAGCAGTCCGCGGGGGGGGGACCAATTCCAAGAGACCCAGTACTTC
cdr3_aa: CASSPRGGDQFQETQYF

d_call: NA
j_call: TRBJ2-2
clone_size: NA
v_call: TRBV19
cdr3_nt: TGTGCCAGTAGTATGCTGGAGGGCAACGGGGAGCTGTTTTTT
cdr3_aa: CASSMLEGNGELFF